These 16 T cell receptor beta chains came from one sample sequenced in a study of T-cell memory formation after mild COVID-19. TCRdb itself ran the 5' RACE reads through MiXCR, one entry per CDR3 protein. The sample carries hundreds of thousands of distinct CDR3 sequences, about 18% recorded once. The specimen sequenced was PBMCs or a T cell subset sorted from them (not recorded which). All receptors derive from an adult woman who had mild COVID-19 (a few samples of this study predate the infection). Cell type and time point are not known.

The chain couples TRBV6-5 to TRBJ1-5; possibly TRBD1 for D (5 bases). CDR1 and CDR2 from the germline V gene are MNHEY and SVGAGI. The CDR3 length is 18 residues. V lost 5 bases, J lost 2 bases, and 22 bases lay in between. The CDR3 region is CASSDSAGGIRGNQPQHF. DNA for the CDR3: TGTGCCAGCAGTGATTCCGCGGGGGGTATTAGGGGCAATCAGCCCCAGCATTTT.

This clonotype has more than one count but fewer than ten. CDR3 nucleotides: TGTGCCATCAGCCAAATTGAGACCAAGCAAGAGACCCAGTACTTC. This encodes CAISQIETKQETQYF. This chain connects TRBV10-3 to TRBJ2-5; D unresolved. Trimming cost V 6 bases and J 2 bases, with 16 bases left between them. The CDR3 is 15 amino acids. Germline loops: CDR1 ENHRY, CDR2 SYGVKD.

The chain links TRBV3-1 to TRBJ1-1, with D possibly TRBD1 on 5 matching bases. The CDR3 totals 13 residues. V was pared by 3 bases and J by 6 bases, with 11 bases between. Per the germline V gene, CDR1 is LGHDT and CDR2 is YNNKEL (reference sequence). The CDR3 sequence: CASSQVAGSEAFF. The DNA of the CDR3 is TGTGCCAGCAGCCAGGTAGCAGGGTCTGAAGCTTTCTTT.

This sequence joins TRBV2 and TRBJ2-3; tentative D call: TRBD2 (5 bases). The CDR3 loop spans 16 amino acids. Between the trimmed V and J ends, which lost 6 bases and 6 bases, there was a span of 22 bases. Germline loops: CDR1 SNHLY, CDR2 FYNNEI. CDR3 sequence reads: CASRYGLRRVLDTQYF. The CDR3 coding sequence is TGTGCCAGCAGATATGGACTCCGCCGTGTGTTGGATACGCAGTATTTT.

Only a few counts were recorded for this clonotype. This rearrangement joins TRBV2 to TRBJ2-3; D remains unclear. The CDR3 loop spans 12 amino acids. The V end lost 8 bases, the J end lost 1 base, and 7 bases lay between the germline ends. Germline CDR1 is SNHLY and CDR2 is FYNNEI. In DNA form, the CDR3 reads TGTGCCAGCGGAACAGGCACAGATACGCAGTATTTT. Translated: CASGTGTDTQYF.

This chain links TRBV6-1 with TRBJ2-2; no clear D. The length of the CDR3 is 14 residues. V was shortened by 6 bases and J by 6 bases, with 14 bases between the two germline ends. Germline CDR1 and CDR2: MNHNS and SASEGT. CDR3 DNA sequence: TGTGCCAGCAGGGCCCTAAACAAACCCGGGGAGCTGTTTTTT. It translates to CASRALNKPGELFF.

This clonotype was detected a few times. The rearrangement joins TRBV7-9 to TRBJ2-5, with 7 bases matching TRBD2. This CDR3 spans 16 amino acids. Germline V gene data show CDR1 as SEHNR and CDR2 as FQNEAQ (reference sequence). J lost 0 bases, V lost 5 bases, and 9 bases had no gene match. The DNA of the CDR3 is TGTGCCAGCAGCGAAAGTTGGCTAGCGGACCAAGAGACCCAGTACTTC. Translation gives CASSESWLADQETQYF.

Note on this clonotype: A read error may produce the germline difference seen at one junction end. This chain joins TRBV7-2 and TRBJ2-5; D not resolved. Per germline, CDR1 SGHTA and CDR2 FQGNSA. The CDR3 is 13 amino acids. The CDR3 protein is CASSLEEQATQYF. The DNA for the CDR3 is TGTGCCAGCAGCTTAGAGGAGCAAGCGACCCAGTACTTC.

This clonotype occurred a few times. The chain has TRBV7-3 and TRBJ2-1, with D perhaps matching TRBD1 or TRBD2 (5 bases each). Trimming took 1 base from V and 12 from J, leaving 16 bases between them. Germline V gene lookup returns CDR1 SGHTA and CDR2 FQGTGA. The CDR3 runs 14 residues. The CDR3 spells CASSLNPWGRGQFF. CDR3 bases: TGTGCCAGCAGCTTAAACCCGTGGGGACGAGGGCAGTTCTTC.

This clonotype was observed a few times. J is TRBJ2-3 and V is TRBV4-1; D remains unclear. V lost 0 bases and J 0 bases, leaving 7 bases between the germline ends. This CDR3 is built from 15 residues. Germline V gene lookup returns CDR1 MGHRA and CDR2 YSYEKL. The CDR3, as DNA: TGCGCCAGCAGCCAAGATTTGCTTAGCACAGATACGCAGTATTTT. It encodes CASSQDLLSTDTQYF.

This rearrangement joins TRBV27 to TRBJ2-3; 7 positions match TRBD1. The CDR3 runs 16 residues. Per germline, CDR1 MNHEY and CDR2 SMNVEV (reference sequence). V was pared by 4 bases and J by 2 bases, with 9 bases of the junction left unmatched. CDR3 in amino acids: CASSSRQGFYTDTQYF. The DNA of the CDR3 is TGTGCCAGCAGTTCCCGACAGGGATTCTACACAGATACGCAGTATTTT.

At least ten counts were recorded for this clonotype. This chain joins TRBV19 and TRBJ2-1, with D perhaps TRBD1 (6 bases). The V end lost 4 bases, the J end lost 3 bases, and 10 bases lay between the germline ends. Germline CDR1 and CDR2: LNHDA and SQIVND (reference sequence). This CDR3 spans 14 amino acids. In DNA form, the CDR3 reads TGTGCCAGTAGTAAAGGGGGTGACTACAATGAGCAGTTCTTC. Its protein is CASSKGGDYNEQFF.

A few counts support this clonotype. This chain connects TRBV4-2 to TRBJ2-1, with 14 nucleotides matching TRBD2. Germline CDR1 and CDR2: LGHNA and YNFKEQ. With 4 bases clipped from V and 2 bases from J, the junction kept 10 bases outside the gene matches. There are 19 residues in the CDR3. CDR3 sequence (DNA): TGTGCCAGCAGCCTACGACTAGCGGGAGGGCCCCGTCCCTACAATGAGCAGTTCTTC. Residues: CASSLRLAGGPRPYNEQFF.

The chain joins TRBV18 to TRBJ2-7, with D possibly being TRBD2 (5 bases). This CDR3 is 13 amino acids long. Germline CDR1 is KGHSH and CDR2 is LQKENI. V dropped 0 bases and J dropped 5 bases, with 8 bases sitting between them. The CDR3 sequence: CASSPPNGDEQYF. For the CDR3, the DNA is TGTGCCAGCTCACCACCTAACGGGGACGAGCAGTACTTC.

The chain joins TRBV18 to TRBJ1-2; no reliable D call. V lost 2 bases, J lost 2 bases, and 6 bases lay in between. This CDR3 contains 13 residues. Germline values: CDR1 KGHSH, CDR2 LQKENI. CDR3 sequence (DNA): TGTGCCAGCTCACCAGGAAACAACTATGGCTACACCTTC. Translating it yields CASSPGNNYGYTF.

This clonotype is a singleton in its sample. The rearrangement joins TRBV24-1 to TRBJ2-5, with D hard to call. Per the germline V gene, CDR1 is KGHDR and CDR2 is SFDVKD. This CDR3 spans 13 amino acids. V lost 2 bases to trimming and J lost 5 bases, with 8 bases between them. The DNA for the CDR3 is TGTGCCACCAGTGATTGGACCGGGGAGACCCAGTACTTC. Translated, it gives CATSDWTGETQYF.